These 17 T cell receptor beta chains came from one sample sequenced in a study of post-analysis software for immune sequencing data (dated by TCRdb to the mid-2010s). General conclusions and limits of the study: Patients showed significantly higher frequencies than controls for about 5 TRBV segments, among them TRBV5-6, TRBV5-1 and TRBV20-1.

The library was obtained by PCR. Sequenced on an Illumina HiSeq 2500. Unique molecular identifiers were incorporated into TCR beta cDNA libraries to reduce PCR and sequencing biases. In TCRdb, the public reads were trimmed at Q25 with fastp and aligned with MiXCR, with productive beta chains retained. Rows with a matching CDR3 protein are joined into one entry that keeps the most common DNA and genes. The sample table contains 250,000 to 300,000 distinct CDR3 sequences; only one count was recorded for approximately 34% of them. Around 5% of the sample is taken by the ten largest. The antigens for these receptors are not known. Sequenced material: blood. Source of these receptors: a girl between 5 and 17 years old with multiple sclerosis.

Details on this clonotype: This may stem from a read error, because a much larger clone lies one nucleotide away. This sequence joins TRBV7-2 and TRBJ2-3; D might be TRBD2 (5 bases). V shed 1 base and J shed 2 bases, with 10 bases lying between them. Germline V gives CDR1 SGHTA, CDR2 FQGNSA. The CDR3 contains 15 residues. The CDR3 nucleotides are TGTGCCAGCAGCTTAGGAGGGCGGAACACAGATACGCAGTATTTT. This gives the protein CASSLGGRNTDTQYF.

As to this clonotype: Being one base from a much bigger clone, this may be a read error. This chain uses TRBV20-1 with TRBJ2-1, with TRBD2 identical over 8 bases. Losses at the gene ends were 4 bases for V and 0 bases for J; bases not matched to a gene: 11. The CDR3 totals 17 residues. Germline CDR1 is DFQATT and CDR2 is SNEGSKA (reference sequence). CDR3 nucleotides: TGCAGTGCTACCGGGACTAGAGGGATAAGCTCCTACAATGAGCAGTTCTTC. Translation: CSATGTRGISSYNEQFF.

Only one count was recorded for this clonotype. A much larger clonotype is one base distant, so this may be a read error. This sequence joins TRBV12-3 or TRBV12-4 and TRBJ1-5, with a weak D call TRBD1 (5 bases). The CDR3 totals 17 residues. The CDR3 DNA reads TGTGCCAGCAGTTTAGGACAGTTAATCAATAGCAGTCAGCCCCAGCATTTT. Translated: CASSLGQLINSSQPQHF.

This chain uses TRBV6-1 with TRBJ2-2, with D perhaps TRBD2 (6 bases). The CDR3 contains 17 residues. Germline lookup yields CDR1 MNHNS and CDR2 SASEGT. The V end was cut by 7 bases, the J end by 4 bases, with 22 bases between. CDR3 sequence reads: CASTWAPGIGGTGELFF. CDR3 coding DNA: TGTGCCAGCACCTGGGCCCCCGGGATCGGGGGCACCGGGGAGCTGTTTTTT.

With regard to this clonotype: A read error may be the cause here, since a much bigger clone is one base away. The chain combines TRBV7-9 with TRBJ2-1; no reliable D call. Germline V gene sequence: CDR1 SEHNR, CDR2 FQNEAQ (reference sequence). Trimming cost V 1 base and J 0 bases, with 16 bases left between them. The CDR3 contains 18 residues. CDR3 bases: TGTGCCAGCAGCTTAGTGGTAGCTGCAGGCGGCTCCTACAATGAGCAGTTCTTC. Its translation: CASSLVVAAGGSYNEQFF. Drawing the rest from reference TRBV7-9 and TRBJ2-1, the complete variable domain is DTGVSQNPRHKITKRGQNVTFRCDPISEHNRLYWYRQTLGQGPEFLTYFQNEAQLEKSRLLSDRFSAERPKGSFSTLEIQRTEQGDSAMYLCASSLVVAAGGSYNEQFFGPGTRLTVL.

This clonotype was observed at least ten times. The chain is built from TRBV6-5 and TRBJ2-4; 7 nucleotides align to TRBD2. CDR3 length: 20 amino acids. Germline CDR1 is MNHEY and CDR2 is SVGAGI. Trimming took 0 bases from V and 4 from J; bases not matched to a gene: 18. CDR3 nucleotide sequence: TGTGCCAGCAGTTACTCGAAGACAGAGCGACCGGGACTAACAAAAAACATTCAGTACTTC. Its protein product is CASSYSKTERPGLTKNIQYF.

With respect to this clonotype: A much larger clone sits a single nucleotide away, making a read error possible. Since no conserved phenylalanine or tryptophan closes the CDR3, a read error is the likely cause. This chain joins TRBV7-8 and TRBJ1-1, with 7 bases fitting TRBD1. Germline CDR1 reads SGHVS; CDR2 reads FQNEAQ. The CDR3 consists of 14 residues. V lost 8 bases, J lost 4 bases, and 10 bases stayed unmatched. CDR3: CASQKGQGVTEAFC. DNA for the CDR3: TGTGCCAGCCAGAAGGGGCAGGGGGTCACTGAAGCTTTCTGT.

This clonotype showed up just a few times. V and J are TRBV5-1 and TRBJ2-5; D is possibly TRBD2 (6 bases). CDR1 and CDR2 from the germline V gene are SGHRS and YFSETQ. The length of the CDR3 is 14 residues. V was trimmed by 3 bases and J by 5 bases, leaving 14 bases between them. The CDR3 protein is CASSSGETWETQYF. For the CDR3, the DNA is TGCGCCAGCAGCTCGGGAGAAACCTGGGAGACCCAGTACTTC.

With regard to this clonotype: A much larger clone sits a single nucleotide away, making a read error possible. This rearrangement joins TRBV18 to TRBJ2-7; no definite D call. The V and J ends lost 5 bases and 3 bases respectively, with 11 bases between them. Germline CDR1 KGHSH, CDR2 LQKENI. The CDR3 runs 13 residues. Here the CDR3 DNA reads TGTGCCAGCTCAACGGGTCGCTACTACGAGCAGTACGTC. Amino acids: CASSTGRYYEQYV.

This clonotype was recorded many times. This chain connects TRBV7-8 to TRBJ1-6, with D possibly being TRBD1 (6 bases). Germline lookup yields CDR1 SGHVS and CDR2 FQNEAQ. The length of the CDR3 is 16 residues. Trimming stripped 1 base from V and 7 bases from J, with 14 bases between. CDR3 region: CASSLEAGAVNSPLHF. The CDR3 nucleotides read TGTGCCAGCAGCTTAGAAGCGGGGGCGGTAAATTCACCCCTCCACTTT.

This clonotype was counted at least ten times. The J gene is TRBJ2-1, the V gene TRBV20-1; D is possibly TRBD2 (6 bases). Germline lookup yields CDR1 DFQATT and CDR2 SNEGSKA (reference sequence). The V gene lost 3 bases and the J gene lost 1 base, with 16 bases spanning the gap. The CDR3 spans 16 residues. The CDR3 DNA reads as TGCAGTGCTAGGCCCCCAGCGGGTCCTTCCTACAATGAGCAGTTCTTC. Translating it yields CSARPPAGPSYNEQFF.

This sequence joins TRBV5-1 and TRBJ2-1; 8 nucleotides agree with TRBD2. The CDR3 extends over 14 amino acids. V dropped 3 bases and J dropped 6; count of bases not matched to a gene: 5. Germline CDR1 SGHRS, CDR2 YFSETQ. CDR3 residues: CASSWGAGVNEQFF. For the CDR3, the DNA is TGCGCCAGCAGCTGGGGAGCGGGGGTCAATGAGCAGTTCTTC. The full variable domain, with the rest looked up from reference TRBV5-1 and TRBJ2-1, is KAGVTQTPRYLIKTRGQQVTLSCSPISGHRSVSWYQQTPGQGLQFLFEYFSETQRNKGNFPGRFSGRQFSNSRSEMNVSTLELGDSALYLCASSWGAGVNEQFFGPGTRLTVL.

This clonotype was found a few times. A much larger clone lies one base from this, so it may be a read error. V gene TRBV3-1 combines with J gene TRBJ2-1; unclear D gene. Trimming took off 4 bases at V and 12 bases at J, with 10 bases between the two ends. This CDR3 contains 11 residues. Germline V gene lookup returns CDR1 LGHDT and CDR2 YNNKEL (reference sequence). The CDR3 nucleotides read TGTGCCAGCAGCCCTGGTGGTGGGCAGTTCTTC. It yields the protein CASSPGGGQFF.

This clonotype has at least ten counts. The chain joins TRBV5-1 to TRBJ2-3, with 7 positions matching TRBD1. Germline V gene lookup returns CDR1 SGHRS and CDR2 YFSETQ. CDR3 size: 15 residues. Trimming cost V 7 bases and J 0 bases; bases outside gene matches: 8. CDR3 loop: CASEEGALSTDTQYF. DNA of the CDR3: TGCGCCAGCGAAGAGGGGGCCCTAAGCACAGATACGCAGTATTTT.

The genes are TRBV27 and TRBJ2-7; D possibly uses TRBD1 or TRBD2 (6 bases each). Germline loops: CDR1 MNHEY, CDR2 SMNVEV (reference sequence). The CDR3 has 15 residues. V was clipped by 5 bases and J by 0 bases, with 14 bases between them. The CDR3 DNA follows: TGTGCCAGCAGTAACGGAGGGGGACCCTCCTACGAGCAGTACTTC. This codes for CASSNGGGPSYEQYF.

The gene calls are TRBV5-1 and TRBJ1-2; 7 positions agree with TRBD1. V lost 4 bases to trimming and J lost 1 base; unmatched junction nucleotides: 10. Germline V gene lookup returns CDR1 SGHRS and CDR2 YFSETQ. This CDR3 spans 16 amino acids. The CDR3 loop reads CASSPGTASLNYGYTF. The CDR3 DNA sequence: TGCGCCAGCAGCCCCGGGACAGCGAGTCTTAACTATGGCTACACCTTC.

V usage is TRBV7-9 and J usage is TRBJ1-1, with 9 bases that match TRBD1. This CDR3 contains 13 residues. From germline, CDR1 is SEHNR and CDR2 FQNEAQ (reference sequence). The junction had 2 bases not matched to a gene; V was cut back by 5 bases and J by 4 bases. The CDR3 sequence: CASSAGQGTEAFF. DNA for the CDR3: TGTGCCAGCAGCGCGGGACAGGGCACTGAAGCTTTCTTT. Looking up the rest from reference TRBV7-9 and TRBJ1-1 gives the full variable domain: DTGVSQNPRHKITKRGQNVTFRCDPISEHNRLYWYRQTLGQGPEFLTYFQNEAQLEKSRLLSDRFSAERPKGSFSTLEIQRTEQGDSAMYLCASSAGQGTEAFFGQGTRLTVV.